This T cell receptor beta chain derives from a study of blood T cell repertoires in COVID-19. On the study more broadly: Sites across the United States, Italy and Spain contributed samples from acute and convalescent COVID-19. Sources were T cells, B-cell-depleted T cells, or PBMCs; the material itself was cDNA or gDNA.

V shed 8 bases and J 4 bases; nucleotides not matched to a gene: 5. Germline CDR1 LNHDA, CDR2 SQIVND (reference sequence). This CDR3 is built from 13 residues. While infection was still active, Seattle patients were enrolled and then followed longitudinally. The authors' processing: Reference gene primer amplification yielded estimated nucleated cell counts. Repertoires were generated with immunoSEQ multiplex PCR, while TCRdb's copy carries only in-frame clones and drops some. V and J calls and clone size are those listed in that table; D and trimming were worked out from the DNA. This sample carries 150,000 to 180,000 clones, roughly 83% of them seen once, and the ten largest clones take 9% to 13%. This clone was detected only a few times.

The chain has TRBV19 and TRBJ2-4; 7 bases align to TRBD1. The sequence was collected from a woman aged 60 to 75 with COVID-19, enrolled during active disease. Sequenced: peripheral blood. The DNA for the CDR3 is TGTGCCAGTTCGGACAGGATAAAAAACATTCAGTACTTC. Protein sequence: CASSDRIKNIQYF.